This entry describes one T cell receptor beta chain. Its antigen remains unknown. A much larger clonotype is one base distant, so this may be a read error. From germline, CDR1 is KGHDR and CDR2 SFDVKD. The CDR3 loop spans 16 amino acids. This entry comes from a study of identical twins. Study results and limitations: The abundant beta clonotypes from cord blood had fewer insertions, and memory repertoires had none of this.

Template switching added a universal primer binding site, and final cDNA carried unique molecular identifiers. TCRdb redid the calling of the 5' RACE reads with MiXCR, one entry per CDR3 protein. This table holds about 220,000 distinct CDR3 sequences, 6.5% to 9% found once. This sample also belongs to another study, concerning yellow fever vaccine responses in identical twins.

The chain employs TRBV24-1 and TRBJ2-3; 9 bases map to TRBD1. The specimen was CD8+ T cells sorted from blood. The TCR comes from a woman younger than 30 in good health. CDR3 region: CVTSERQGDATDTQYF. The CDR3 DNA reads as TGTGTCACCAGTGAAAGACAGGGGGATGCTACAGATACGCAGTATTTT.